A single T cell receptor (beta chain) is shown here with its context. Its specificity is not known. Selection for sequencing was limited to patients who had shown CD8+CD57+ cell expansion by flow cytometry. This entry comes from a study of CD8+CD57+ T cells in acquired aplastic anemia. Study-level background: Across the sorted CD4+ and CD8+ cells, DNA amounts averaged approximately 3.1 ug. Overall study findings and caveats: Nearly 30 CD8+ CDR3 sequences were shared between patients and controls.

The CDR3 is made up of 13 amino acids. The trim removed 5 bases at V and 4 bases at J, leaving 1 base unmatched. Looked up from germline, CDR1 is MDHEN and CDR2 is SYDVKM. The template used for profiling TCR beta VDJ and CDR3 was genomic DNA. TCRdb re-derived calls from the reads in MiXCR, one entry per CDR3 protein. In the table there are 250,000 or so distinct CDR3 sequences, about 44% of which are singletons. The specimen was sorted CD4+, CD8+, or CD8+CD57+ T cells (not recorded which) from PBMCs. This clonotype originated in a human donor with aplastic anemia. J is TRBJ1-4 and V is TRBV28, with TRBD1 identical over 7 bases. CDR3 in amino acids: CASSHRGNEKLFF. CDR3 bases: TGTGCCAGCAGTCACAGGGGTAATGAAAAACTGTTTTTT.